Shown below are 18 T cell receptor beta chains from a single sample sequenced in a study of T cells in localized non-small cell lung cancer (TCRdb year 2020). Preparation of the library involved the immunoSEQ multiplex PCR assay. The source is immuneACCESS, and TCRdb retained only in-frame sequences with V and J called. Part of the clones is not carried over; for the studies checked, unresolved V genes explain less than half of this, and the remainder is unexplained. The table for this sample lists 2,000 to 3,000 clones; about 22% of them were counted only once. Of the sample, 5.5% to 6.5% falls within the top ten clones. The specimen was lung tumor tissue, collected before any cancer treatment. These receptors all stem from a man between 40 and 70 years old with stage II lung adenocarcinoma.

In this sample, this clone is medium-sized. The chain employs TRBV6-8 and TRBJ2-7, with 7 nucleotides matching TRBD1. J was trimmed by 3 bases and V by 2 bases; bases with no gene match: 1. The CDR3 totals 13 residues. Germline V lookup: CDR1 MNHGY, CDR2 SAAAGT. The CDR3 coding sequence is TGTGCCAGCAGTTACGGGACAGACTACGAGCAGTACTTC. Translating gives CASSYGTDYEQYF.

The chain is built from TRBV19 and TRBJ2-3, with a weak D call TRBD1 (6 bases). The CDR3 sequence is 16 residues long. The V gene's germline CDR1 is LNHDA and CDR2 SQIVND (reference sequence). Trimming shortened V by 5 bases and J by 0 bases, and 15 bases separated the two germline ends. The CDR3 protein is CASSPATGPSTDTQYF. The CDR3 DNA follows: TGTGCCAGTAGTCCCGCGACAGGCCCCAGCACAGATACGCAGTATTTT.

This clone turned up a few times. The CDR3 region is CASSLIAGGADTQYF. DNA of the CDR3: TGTGCCAGCAGCCTAATAGCGGGAGGGGCGGATACGCAGTATTTT. V and J are TRBV7-2 and TRBJ2-3, with TRBD2 matching 11 bases. Germline CDR1 reads SGHTA; CDR2 reads FQGNSA. The junction had 7 bases not matched to a gene; V was cut back by 5 bases and J by 6 bases. This CDR3 contains 15 residues.

By sample fraction, this clone is medium-sized (0.01 to 0.1%). This chain links TRBV6-8 with TRBJ2-7; 8 bases agree with TRBD2. Germline values: CDR1 MNHGY, CDR2 SAAAGT. V dropped 11 bases and J dropped 0; count of bases not matched to a gene: 6. The CDR3 consists of 13 residues. This chain's CDR3 is CASSGLSSYEQYF. CDR3 bases: TGTGCCTCTAGCGGGTTGAGCTCCTACGAGCAGTACTTC.

The sample holds a few counts of this clone. V and J are TRBV28 and TRBJ1-2; D uncertain. The CDR3 is 13 amino acids. Germline CDR1 reads MDHEN; CDR2 reads SYDVKM. Trimming removed 2 bases at V and 10 bases at J, with 14 bases between. Written as DNA, the CDR3 is TGTGCCAGCAGTTTAGAGCTCGGTAAGGACTACACCTTC. Encoded protein: CASSLELGKDYTF.

This clone was counted between two and nine times. The chain employs TRBV9 and TRBJ1-4; 11 nucleotides agree with TRBD1. Germline V lookup: CDR1 SGDLS, CDR2 YYNGEE. The CDR3 spans 16 residues. Germline trimming cut 3 bases from V and 8 bases from J; bases unmatched to any gene: 9. The CDR3 sequence: CASSARGDRGGEKLFF. The CDR3 region has the DNA TGTGCCAGCAGCGCCCGAGGGGACAGGGGGGGCGAAAAACTGTTTTTT.

Only a few counts were recorded for this clone. This chain uses TRBV19 with TRBJ2-1; D is ambiguous. CDR3 size: 13 residues. Trimming pared 7 bases from V and 7 bases from J, leaving 14 bases between. CDR1 is LNHDA and CDR2 is SQIVND in the germline V gene (reference sequence). The CDR3 protein is CASTPPAGNEQFF. The CDR3 coding sequence is TGTGCCAGTACCCCCCCCGCTGGGAATGAGCAGTTCTTC. The full variable domain, rest sourced from reference TRBV19 and TRBJ2-1, is DGGITQSPKYLFRKEGQNVTLSCEQNLNHDAMYWYRQDPGQGLRLIYYSQIVNDFQKGDIAEGYSVSREKKESFPLTVTSAQKNPTAFYLCASTPPAGNEQFFGPGTRLTVL.

The V and J genes are TRBV28 and TRBJ2-6; D not resolved. Trimming took 3 bases from V and 5 from J, leaving 14 bases between them. Germline lookup yields CDR1 MDHEN and CDR2 SYDVKM. This CDR3 spans 16 amino acids. The CDR3 spells CASSFLASSRANVLTF. The DNA for the CDR3 is TGTGCCAGCAGTTTCCTCGCATCCTCCCGGGCCAACGTCCTGACTTTC.

V and J are TRBV28 and TRBJ1-2; no definite D call. V dropped 6 bases and J dropped 3 bases, with 11 bases sitting between them. The V gene's germline CDR1 is MDHEN and CDR2 SYDVKM. There are 13 residues in the CDR3. The chain's CDR3 is CASRRDMDYGYTF. The CDR3 DNA reads as TGTGCCAGCAGGCGGGATATGGACTATGGCTACACCTTC.

This clone has just a few counts. A junction end diverges from the germline sequence, so it may reflect a read error. This chain links TRBV7-2 with TRBJ1-4; D possibly corresponds to TRBD1 (6 bases). Germline CDR1 and CDR2: SGHTA and FQGNSA. The CDR3 is 13 residues long. In nucleotides, the CDR3 is TGTGCTAGCAACAGGGAAAACGGTGAAAAACTGTTTTTT. Its translation: CASNRENGEKLFF.

The sample holds a few counts of this clone. V is TRBV28 and J is TRBJ1-3; D unclear. The germline CDR1 and CDR2 sequences are MDHEN and SYDVKM. Deletions cut 2 bases from V and 4 bases from J, with 18 bases between. There are 17 residues in the CDR3. This CDR3 is CASSLRAEGFAGNTIYF. CDR3 nucleotide sequence: TGTGCCAGCAGTTTAAGGGCGGAAGGGTTTGCCGGAAACACCATATATTTT.

The chain is built from TRBV23-1 and TRBJ1-1; D might be TRBD1 (6 bases). TRBV23-1 is an open reading frame, and its role is uncertain. With 7 bases removed from V and 1 base from J, the gap between germline ends came to 25 bases. The CDR3 extends over 18 amino acids. The CDR3 DNA is TGCGCCAGCACCACCTCGTTGAGTTTAAGGGGGAAGAACACTGAAGCTTTCTTT. Residues: CASTTSLSLRGKNTEAFF.

This sequence joins TRBV11-3 and TRBJ1-4, with TRBD1 matching over 10 bases. Germline CDR1 is SGHNT and CDR2 is YENEEA. CDR3 length equals 15 residues. J lost 7 bases, V lost 5 bases, and 7 bases had no gene match. Here the CDR3 reads CASSRLTGGGEKLFF. The CDR3 nucleotides read TGTGCCAGCAGCCGGCTGACAGGGGGCGGTGAAAAACTGTTTTTT.

By sample share, this clone is medium-sized (0.01 to 0.1%). The chain employs TRBV6-8 and TRBJ2-5; TRBD1 matches 8 bases. With V trimmed by 5 bases and J by 4 bases, 3 bases remained unmatched. This CDR3 is 13 amino acids long. The germline V gene has CDR1 MNHGY and CDR2 SAAAGT. CDR3 protein: CASSTGQGETQYF. The CDR3 region has the DNA TGTGCCAGCAGTACSGGACAGGGAGAGACCCAGTACTTC.

This clone has a handful of counts. This chain joins TRBV11-3 and TRBJ1-2, with 7 bases identical to TRBD1. V dropped 3 bases and J dropped 3; count of bases not matched to a gene: 7. The CDR3 is 15 amino acids. Germline-derived CDR1 and CDR2 are SGHNT and YENEEA. The CDR3 DNA follows: TGTGCCAGCAGCTTCGGACTTCAGGGGGACTATGGCTACACCTTC. Protein: CASSFGLQGDYGYTF.

This clone was detected only a few times. The chain uses TRBV6-8 and TRBJ1-1; D is unresolved. CDR1 is MNHGY and CDR2 is SAAAGT in the germline V gene. This CDR3 spans 13 amino acids. V was pared by 1 base and J by 0 bases, with 3 bases between. In DNA form, the CDR3 reads TGTGCCAGCAGTTACTTAATGAACACTGAAGCTTTCTTT. It yields the protein CASSYLMNTEAFF.

V is TRBV9 and J is TRBJ2-1; 11 nucleotides align to TRBD1. This CDR3 has 18 amino acids. Germline V gene lookup returns CDR1 SGDLS and CDR2 YYNGEE. Losses at the gene ends were 2 bases for V and 9 bases for J; bases not matched to a gene: 16. The CDR3 protein is CASSVQVGGQGAFSEQFF. DNA of the CDR3: TGTGCCAGCAGCGTGCAAGTAGGTGGACAGGGGGCGTTTAGTGAGCAGTTCTTC.

The chain is built from TRBV25-1 and TRBJ1-2; TRBD1 matches at 7 bases. The CDR3 has 13 residues. V lost 7 bases to trimming and J lost 5 bases; unmatched junction nucleotides: 7. Looked up from germline, CDR1 is MGHDK and CDR2 is SYGVNS. The CDR3 region is CASMFGTDYGYTF. The CDR3 DNA reads as TGTGCCAGCATGTTCGGGACAGATTATGGCTACACCTTC.